This T cell receptor beta chain was found in a study of cytomegalovirus exposure and HLA in healthy donors. Findings of the study overall: Owing to their indistinguishability, certain V segments, notably TRBV6-2 and TRBV6-3, were excluded.

Points on this clone: Its antigen is unknown.

PCR amplification relied on 60 Vbeta primers (plus 13 Jbeta primers). Measured with immunoSEQ multiplex PCR; TCRdb has only the in-frame clones, and not every one. The sample records 280,000 or so clones, about 90% being singletons. CDR1 and CDR2 from the germline V gene are SEHNR and FQNEAQ (reference sequence). The CDR3 runs to 11 residues. The sequence derives from a woman under 30 in good health and CMV-seronegative. The J gene is TRBJ1-6, the V gene TRBV7-9; D gene ambiguous. The sample comprised PBMCs. The CDR3 bases are TGTTCTCGGGGAAATAATTCACCCCTCCACTTT. It codes for CSRGNNSPLHF.